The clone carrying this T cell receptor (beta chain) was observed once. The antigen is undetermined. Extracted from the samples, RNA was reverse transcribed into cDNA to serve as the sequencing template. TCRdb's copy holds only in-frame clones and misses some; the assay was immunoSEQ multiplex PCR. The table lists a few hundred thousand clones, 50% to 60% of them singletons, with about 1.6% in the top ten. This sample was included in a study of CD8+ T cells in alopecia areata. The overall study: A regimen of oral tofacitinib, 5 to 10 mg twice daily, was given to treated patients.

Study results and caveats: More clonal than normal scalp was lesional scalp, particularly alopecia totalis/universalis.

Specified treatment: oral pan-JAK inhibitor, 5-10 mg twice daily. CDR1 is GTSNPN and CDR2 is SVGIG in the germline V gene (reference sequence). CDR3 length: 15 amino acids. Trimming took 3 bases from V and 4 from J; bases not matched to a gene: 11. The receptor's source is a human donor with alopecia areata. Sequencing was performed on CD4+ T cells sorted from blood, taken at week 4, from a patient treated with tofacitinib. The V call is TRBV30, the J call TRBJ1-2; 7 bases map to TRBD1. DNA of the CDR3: TGTGCCTGGAGGACAGGGCCTGGAGGCCCCTATGGCTACACCTTC. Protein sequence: CAWRTGPGGPYGYTF.